The T cell receptor beta chain described here comes from a study of cytomegalovirus exposure and HLA in healthy donors. Study observations and caveats: Previously analyzed data showed that most TCR beta V segments were productive at a frequency of about 87% or about 30%.

The CDR3 is made up of 13 amino acids. V was trimmed by 5 bases and J by 3 bases, leaving 10 bases between them. The V gene's germline CDR1 is SGHRS and CDR2 YFSETQ. The PCR made use of 60 Vbeta and 13 Jbeta primers. Some clones are missing from TCRdb's copy, which holds only in-frame ones; the method was immunoSEQ multiplex PCR. The sample holds 150,000 to 180,000 clones, more than 60% seen once. Worth noting for this clone: Antigen unknown.

The TCR sequence derives from a woman aged 40 to 49 in good health and CMV-seronegative. Sequenced: PBMCs. The chain carries TRBV5-1 and TRBJ2-3, with D possibly being TRBD2 (5 bases). CDR3 residues: CASRGSGTDTQYF. As DNA, the CDR3 is TGCGCCAGCAGGGGAAGCGGAACAGATACGCAGTATTTT.